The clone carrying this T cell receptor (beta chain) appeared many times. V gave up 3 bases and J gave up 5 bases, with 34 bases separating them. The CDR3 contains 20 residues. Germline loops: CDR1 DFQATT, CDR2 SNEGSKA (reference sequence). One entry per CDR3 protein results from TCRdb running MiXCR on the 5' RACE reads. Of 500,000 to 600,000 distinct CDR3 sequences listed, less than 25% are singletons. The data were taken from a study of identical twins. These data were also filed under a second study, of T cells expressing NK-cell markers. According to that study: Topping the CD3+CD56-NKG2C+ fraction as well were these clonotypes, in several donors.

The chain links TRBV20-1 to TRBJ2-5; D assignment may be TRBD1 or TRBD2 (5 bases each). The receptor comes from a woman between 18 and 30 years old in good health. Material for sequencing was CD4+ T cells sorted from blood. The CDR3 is CSARTFNPRDLSSGPETQYF. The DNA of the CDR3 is TGCAGTGCTAGGACCTTTAATCCGAGGGACCTGTCATCCGGACCGGAGACCCAGTACTTC.